This T cell receptor (beta chain) was retrieved from a study of T cells in Graves' hyperthyroidism and ophthalmopathy. The V end was cut by 5 bases, the J end by 1 base, with 18 bases between. CDR3 length equals 16 residues. Germline V gene data show CDR1 as SGHAT and CDR2 as FQNNGV. Amplified TCR beta CDR3 regions came from RNA transcripts. The study used the HTBI primer set for a first-round RT-PCR of the TCR CDR3. In TCRdb, the multiplex PCR reads were re-called with MiXCR into one record per CDR3 protein. Of about 400,000 distinct CDR3 sequences listed, over 12% are singletons. Patients having uncontrolled infection, another autoimmune disease, pregnancy or lactation were not included.

The rearrangement uses TRBV11-2 and TRBJ2-7; D not resolved. This sequence originates from a man aged 50-60 years with Graves' ophthalmopathy. The sequencing input was blood. The CDR3, as DNA: TGTGCCAGCAGCAGCCCTACCCCGCCTGGATCCTACGAGCAGTACTTC. It codes for CASSSPTPPGSYEQYF. Together with reference TRBV11-2 and TRBJ2-7, the CDR3 gives the full variable domain: EAGVAQSPRYKIIEKRQSVAFWCNPISGHATLYWYQQILGQGPKLLIQFQNNGVVDDSQLPKDRFSAERLKGVDSTLKIQPAKLEDSAVYLCASSSPTPPGSYEQYFGPGTRLTVT.